These 10 T cell receptor beta chains originate from one sample sequenced in a study of T cell responses to AZD1222 COVID-19 vaccine. TCRdb's copy holds only in-frame clones and misses some; the assay was immunoSEQ multiplex PCR. The sample carries 100,000 to 150,000 clones, around 90% recorded once. The sample was peripheral blood, taken on day 0 of AZD1222 vaccination. These receptors were obtained from an adult in good health.

The chain recombines TRBV7-2 with TRBJ1-2; D gene uncertain. Germline V gene lookup returns CDR1 SGHTA and CDR2 FQGNSA. V was clipped by 5 bases and J by 7 bases, with 14 bases between them. CDR3 size: 13 residues. The CDR3 sequence is CASSPLLKAGYTF. The CDR3 nucleotides are TGTGCCAGCAGCCCCCTCCTAAAGGCTGGCTACACCTTC.

The J gene is TRBJ2-3, the V gene TRBV30; 7 bases are shared with TRBD1. The CDR3 has 14 amino acids. Germline V CDR1 and CDR2: GTSNPN, SVGIG (reference sequence). With V trimmed by 3 bases and J by 2 bases, 5 bases remained unmatched. DNA for the CDR3: TGTGCCTGGAGCCCGGGACAGACCACAGATACGCAGTATTTT. It specifies CAWSPGQTTDTQYF.

The gene calls are TRBV6-5 and TRBJ2-2, with D perhaps TRBD2 (6 bases). V was clipped by 0 bases and J by 6 bases, with 11 bases between them. CDR1 and CDR2 (germline): MNHEY, SVGAGI. The CDR3 totals 15 residues. The CDR3 DNA follows: TGTGCCAGCAGTTACTCCGGGGGTCGGGCCGGGGAGCTGTTTTTT. Its protein product is CASSYSGGRAGELFF.

In the case of this clone: One junction end does not reproduce the germline sequence, and a read error may be involved. The chain uses TRBV5-1 and TRBJ2-7; D may correspond to TRBD1 or TRBD2 (6 bases each). This CDR3 is built from 11 residues. CDR1 is SGHRS and CDR2 is YFSETQ in the germline V gene. CDR3 in amino acids: CASRLGGPQYF. CDR3 DNA sequence: TGCGCCAGCAGATTGGGGGGCCCGCAGTACTTC.

This clone was seen more than once but under ten times. This sequence joins TRBV5-4 and TRBJ2-7; D gene unclear. V lost 0 bases and J lost 7, with 11 bases in between. From germline, CDR1 is SGHNT and CDR2 YYREEE (reference sequence). This CDR3 contains 13 residues. The chain's CDR3 is CASSLEPGSEQYF. CDR3 DNA: TGTGCCAGCAGCTTGGAACCGGGTTCGGAGCAGTACTTC.

V and J are TRBV29-1 and TRBJ1-2; 8 nucleotides agree with TRBD1. The CDR3 is 13 amino acids. Germline V gene sequence: CDR1 SQVTM, CDR2 ANQGSEA. J gave up 7 bases and V 4 bases, and 8 bases lay outside the gene matches. This CDR3 is CSVVLGQASGYTF. CDR3 coding DNA: TGCAGCGTTGTATTGGGACAGGCGAGTGGCTACACCTTC.

V is TRBV18 and J is TRBJ1-1; D not resolved. The CDR3 consists of 14 residues. V gave up 2 bases and J gave up 4 bases, with 11 bases separating them. Germline V gene lookup returns CDR1 KGHSH and CDR2 LQKENI. The CDR3 region is CASSPNRRGTEAFF. The CDR3 DNA follows: TGTGCCAGCTCACCAAACCGCCGGGGCACTGAAGCTTTCTTT.

This chain joins TRBV15 and TRBJ1-5, with D unresolved. This CDR3 spans 12 amino acids. V lost 5 bases to trimming and J lost 8 bases, with 10 bases between them. The germline gives CDR1 LNHNV, CDR2 YYDKDF (reference sequence). CDR3 nucleotide sequence: TGTGCCACCAGCCCACATTTGGAGCCCCAGCATTTT. As protein: CATSPHLEPQHF.

V and J are TRBV3-1 (or the pseudogene TRBV3-2) and TRBJ2-1; D ambiguous. The V end lost 1 base, the J end lost 7 bases, and 14 bases lay between the germline ends. CDR1 and CDR2 (germline): LGHDT, YNNKEL (reference sequence). The CDR3 contains 15 residues. CDR3 residues: CASSQVVEAPNEQFF. Written as DNA, the CDR3 is TGTGCCAGCAGCCAAGTGGTAGAGGCCCCGAATGAGCAGTTCTTC.

This chain connects TRBV19 to TRBJ1-2; D is possibly TRBD1 (6 bases). V lost 4 bases, J lost 5 bases, and 17 bases lay in between. CDR3 size: 15 residues. Germline-derived CDR1 and CDR2 are LNHDA and SQIVND (reference sequence). The CDR3 DNA reads TGTGCCAGTAGTACCCCCCAGGGGACTTCGTATGGCTACACCTTC. Translated, it gives CASSTPQGTSYGYTF.